This record looks at one TCR beta chain sequence and its context. Antigen: not known. One entry per CDR3 protein results from TCRdb running MiXCR on the 5' RACE reads. Of some 270,000 distinct CDR3 sequences detected, approximately 15% appear once; the ten largest clones hold 2% to 2.5%. These data are taken from a study of T-cell memory formation after mild COVID-19. Study-wide findings and caveats: Memory cells collected pre-infection included some clones that later responded, suggesting cross-reactive memory joined.

The V end was cut by 5 bases, the J end by 0 bases, with 16 bases between. CDR3 size: 17 residues. Germline assignment: CDR1 SGHTA and CDR2 FQGTGA. The origin of this receptor is an adult woman who had mild COVID-19 (a few samples of this study predate the infection). Cell type and time point are not known. The V call is TRBV7-3, the J call TRBJ1-4, with D possibly TRBD1 on 6 matching bases. The specimen sequenced was PBMCs or a T cell subset sorted from them (not recorded which). The CDR3 sequence: CASSPRGDSATNEKLFF. Here the CDR3 DNA reads TGTGCCAGCAGCCCTAGGGGGGACTCTGCAACTAATGAAAAACTGTTTTTT. The variable domain in full, completed from reference TRBV7-3 and TRBJ1-4, reads GAGVSQTPSNKVTEKGKYVELRCDPISGHTALYWYRQSLGQGPEFLIYFQGTGAADDSGLPNDRFFAVRPEGSVSTLKIQRTERGDSAVYLCASSPRGDSATNEKLFFGSGTQLSVL.